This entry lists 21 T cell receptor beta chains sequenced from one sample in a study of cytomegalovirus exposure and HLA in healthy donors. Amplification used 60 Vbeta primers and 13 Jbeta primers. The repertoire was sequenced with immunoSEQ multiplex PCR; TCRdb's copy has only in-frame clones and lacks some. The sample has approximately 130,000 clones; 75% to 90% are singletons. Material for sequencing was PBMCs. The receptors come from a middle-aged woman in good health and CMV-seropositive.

The CDR3 protein is CAWIGTACGYTF. CDR3 sequence (DNA): TGTGCCTGGATTGGGACAGCTTGCGGCTACACCTTC. The chain is built from TRBV30 and TRBJ1-2; TRBD1 agrees at 7 bases. Germline loops: CDR1 GTSNPN, CDR2 SVGIG (reference sequence). The CDR3 is 12 amino acids. Trimming at V came to 4 bases and at J to 8 bases, leaving 7 bases not matched to a gene.

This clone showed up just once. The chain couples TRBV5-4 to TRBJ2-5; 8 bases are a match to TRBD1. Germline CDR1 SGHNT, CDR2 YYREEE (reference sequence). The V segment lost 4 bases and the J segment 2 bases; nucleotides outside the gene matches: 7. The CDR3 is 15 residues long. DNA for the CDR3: TGTGCCAGCAGCCGTAAGGACAGGGAACAAGAGACCCAGTACTTC. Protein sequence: CASSRKDREQETQYF.

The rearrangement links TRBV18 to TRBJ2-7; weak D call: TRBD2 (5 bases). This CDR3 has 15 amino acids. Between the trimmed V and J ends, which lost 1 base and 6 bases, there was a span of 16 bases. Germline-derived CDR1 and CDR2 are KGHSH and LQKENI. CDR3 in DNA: TGTGCCAGCTCACCACTCACGGGAATGGGCAGCGAGCAGTACTTC. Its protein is CASSPLTGMGSEQYF.

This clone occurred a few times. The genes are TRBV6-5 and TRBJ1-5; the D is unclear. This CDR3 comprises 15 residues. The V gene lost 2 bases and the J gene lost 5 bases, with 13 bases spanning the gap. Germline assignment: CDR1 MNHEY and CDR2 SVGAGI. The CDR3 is CASSYLREVDQPQHF. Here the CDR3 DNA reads TGTGCCAGCAGTTACCTCCGCGAGGTGGATCAGCCCCAGCATTTT.

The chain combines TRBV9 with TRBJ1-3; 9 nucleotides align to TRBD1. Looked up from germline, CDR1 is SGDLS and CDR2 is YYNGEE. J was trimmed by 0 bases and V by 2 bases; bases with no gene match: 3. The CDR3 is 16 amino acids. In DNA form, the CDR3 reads TGTGCCAGCAGCGTGGGACAGGGCCCCTCTGGAAACACCATATATTTT. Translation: CASSVGQGPSGNTIYF.

In DNA, the CDR3 is TGTGCCAGCAGCCTGGCGGGACAGCAGGGCTACACCTTC. Translated, it gives CASSLAGQQGYTF. This chain joins TRBV11-2 and TRBJ1-2; 7 nucleotides line up with TRBD1. Trimming at V came to 5 bases and at J to 8 bases, leaving 8 bases not matched to a gene. The CDR3 is made up of 13 amino acids. The germline V gene has CDR1 SGHAT and CDR2 FQNNGV.

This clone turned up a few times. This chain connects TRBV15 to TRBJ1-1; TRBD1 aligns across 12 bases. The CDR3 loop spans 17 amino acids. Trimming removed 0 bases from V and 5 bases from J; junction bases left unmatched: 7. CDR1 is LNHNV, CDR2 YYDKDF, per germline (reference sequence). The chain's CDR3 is CATSREGTGGRRTEAFF. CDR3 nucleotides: TGTGCCACCAGCAGAGAAGGGACAGGGGGCAGAAGGACTGAAGCTTTCTTT.

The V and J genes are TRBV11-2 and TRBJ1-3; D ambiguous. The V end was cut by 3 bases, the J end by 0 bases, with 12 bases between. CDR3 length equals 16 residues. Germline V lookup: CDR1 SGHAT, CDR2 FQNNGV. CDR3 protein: CASSFTPGNSGNTIYF. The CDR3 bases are TGTGCCAGCAGCTTTACTCCGGGGAACTCTGGAAACACCATATATTTT.

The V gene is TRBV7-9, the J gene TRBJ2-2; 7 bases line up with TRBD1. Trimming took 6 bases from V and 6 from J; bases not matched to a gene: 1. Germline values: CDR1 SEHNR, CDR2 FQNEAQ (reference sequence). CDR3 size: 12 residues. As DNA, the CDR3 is TGTGCCAGCAGTCAGGGGGCCGGGGAGCTGTTTTTT. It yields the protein CASSQGAGELFF.

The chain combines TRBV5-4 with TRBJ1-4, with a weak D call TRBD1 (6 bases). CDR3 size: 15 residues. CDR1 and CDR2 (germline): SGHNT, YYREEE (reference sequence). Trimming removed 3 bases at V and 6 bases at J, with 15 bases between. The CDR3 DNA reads TGTGCCAGCAGCTCCCCAGGGGCAGGAGATGAAAAACTGTTTTTT. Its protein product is CASSSPGAGDEKLFF.

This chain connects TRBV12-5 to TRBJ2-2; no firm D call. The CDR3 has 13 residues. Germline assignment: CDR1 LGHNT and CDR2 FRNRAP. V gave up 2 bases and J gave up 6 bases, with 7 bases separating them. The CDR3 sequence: CASGLTGSGELFF. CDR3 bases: TGTGCTAGTGGTTTGACGGGTTCCGGGGAGCTGTTTTTT.

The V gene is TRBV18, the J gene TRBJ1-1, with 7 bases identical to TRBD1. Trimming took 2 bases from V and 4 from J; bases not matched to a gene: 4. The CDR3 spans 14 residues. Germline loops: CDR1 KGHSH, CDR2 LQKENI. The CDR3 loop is CASSPNDRATEAFF. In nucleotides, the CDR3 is TGTGCCAGCTCACCAAATGACAGGGCCACTGAAGCTTTCTTT.

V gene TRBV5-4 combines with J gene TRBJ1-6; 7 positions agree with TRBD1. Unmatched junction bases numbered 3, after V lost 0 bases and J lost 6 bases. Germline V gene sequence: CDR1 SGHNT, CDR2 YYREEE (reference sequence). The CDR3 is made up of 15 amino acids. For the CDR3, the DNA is TGTGCCAGCAGCTTGGAGGGGGCTTTTAATTCACCCCTCCACTTT. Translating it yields CASSLEGAFNSPLHF. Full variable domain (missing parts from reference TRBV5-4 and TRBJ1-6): ETGVTQSPTHLIKTRGQQVTLRCSSQSGHNTVSWYQQALGQGPQFIFQYYREEENGRGNFPPRFSGLQFPNYSSELNVNALELDDSALYLCASSLEGAFNSPLHFGNGTRLTVT.

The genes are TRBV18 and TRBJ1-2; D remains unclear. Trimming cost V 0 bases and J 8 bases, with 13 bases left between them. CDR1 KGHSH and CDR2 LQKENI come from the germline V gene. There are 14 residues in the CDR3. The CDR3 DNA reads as TGTGCCAGCTCACCACCGGTGCGGGATCAGGGCTACACCTTC. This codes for CASSPPVRDQGYTF.

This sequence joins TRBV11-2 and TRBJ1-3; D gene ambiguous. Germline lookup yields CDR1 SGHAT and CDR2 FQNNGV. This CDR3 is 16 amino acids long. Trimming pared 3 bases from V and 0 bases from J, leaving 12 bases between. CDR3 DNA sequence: TGTGCCAGCAGCTTCACCGTGCCCAGCTCTGGAAACACCATATATTTT. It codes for CASSFTVPSSGNTIYF.

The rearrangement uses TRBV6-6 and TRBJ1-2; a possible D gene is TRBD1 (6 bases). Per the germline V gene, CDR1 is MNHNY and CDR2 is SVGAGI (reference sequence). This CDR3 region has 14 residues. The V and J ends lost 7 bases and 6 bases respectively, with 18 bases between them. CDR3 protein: CASTPWGGANGYTF. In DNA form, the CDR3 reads TGTGCCAGCACCCCATGGGGGGGCGCGAATGGCTACACCTTC.

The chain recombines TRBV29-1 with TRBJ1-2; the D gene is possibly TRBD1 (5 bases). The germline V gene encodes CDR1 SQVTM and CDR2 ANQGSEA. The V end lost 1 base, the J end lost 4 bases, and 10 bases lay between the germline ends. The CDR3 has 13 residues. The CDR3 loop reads CSVEGQGGYGYTF. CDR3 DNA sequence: TGCAGCGTTGAAGGGCAGGGCGGCTATGGCTACACCTTC.

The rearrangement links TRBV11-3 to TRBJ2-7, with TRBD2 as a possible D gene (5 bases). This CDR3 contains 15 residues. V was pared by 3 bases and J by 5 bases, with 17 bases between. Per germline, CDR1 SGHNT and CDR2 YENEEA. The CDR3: CASSLGSSNTHEQYF. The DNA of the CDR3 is TGTGCCAGCAGCTTGGGGTCTAGCAATACTCACGAGCAGTACTTC.

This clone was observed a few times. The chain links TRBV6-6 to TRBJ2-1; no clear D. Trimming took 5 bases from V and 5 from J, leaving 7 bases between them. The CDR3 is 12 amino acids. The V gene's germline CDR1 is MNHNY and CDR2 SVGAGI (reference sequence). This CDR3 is CASSVRNNEQFF. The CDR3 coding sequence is TGTGCCAGCAGTGTTCGTAACAATGAGCAGTTCTTC.

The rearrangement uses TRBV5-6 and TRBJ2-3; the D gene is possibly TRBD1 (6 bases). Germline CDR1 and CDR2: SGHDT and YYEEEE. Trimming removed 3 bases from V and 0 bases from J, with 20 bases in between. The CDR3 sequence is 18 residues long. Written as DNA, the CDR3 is TGTGCCAGCAGCTCCCCCTACAGGGAGATCACTAGCACAGATACGCAGTATTTT. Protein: CASSSPYREITSTDTQYF.

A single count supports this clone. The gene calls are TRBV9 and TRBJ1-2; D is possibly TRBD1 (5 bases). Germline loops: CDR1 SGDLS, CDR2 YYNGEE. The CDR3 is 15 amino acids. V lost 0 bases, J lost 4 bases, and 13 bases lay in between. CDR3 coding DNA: TGTGCCAGCAGCGTAGAACGCGGGGCCGGCTATGGCTACACCTTC. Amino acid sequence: CASSVERGAGYGYTF.